A single sample gave rise to the 15 T cell receptor beta chains below, sequenced in a study of Graves' ophthalmopathy and Graves' hyperthyroidism (dated by TCRdb to 2016 to 2018). Reads for this sample came from an Illumina HiSeq 2000. TCR beta CDR3 regions were amplified from RNA transcripts for repertoire sequencing. The first round was an RT-PCR using HTBI primers with the Qiagen OneStep RT-PCR kit, and this first round was followed by a second-round multiplex PCR, then size selection and purification. TCRdb ran its own pipeline on the public reads, namely fastp trimming at Q25 and MiXCR clone calling, and kept in-frame beta chains. CDR3 protein duplicates are merged, each entry listing the most common genes and DNA. For this sample there are approximately 540,000 distinct CDR3 sequences; under 45% appear just once. Less than 4.5% of the sample comes from the top ten. Sequencing input: peripheral blood or thyroid tissue (not recorded which). The receptor source for this set is an adult man with Graves' hyperthyroidism.

This clonotype was detected only a few times. The rearrangement joins TRBV2 to TRBJ1-3; 7 positions agree with TRBD1. The CDR3 runs to 14 residues. J lost 2 bases, V lost 3 bases, and 1 base had no gene match. Germline loops: CDR1 SNHLY, CDR2 FYNNEI. The CDR3 loop is CASSDGTAGNTIYF. CDR3 DNA sequence: TGTGCCAGCAGTGACGGGACAGCTGGAAACACCATATATTTT.

The V and J genes are TRBV5-1 and TRBJ2-7; maybe TRBD1 (5 bases). CDR1 and CDR2 from the germline V gene are SGHRS and YFSETQ. This CDR3 region has 15 residues. Trimming pared 0 bases from V and 2 bases from J, leaving 12 bases between. This CDR3 is CASSLDPGRAYEQYF. The CDR3 nucleotides are TGCGCCAGCAGCTTGGATCCAGGGCGAGCCTACGAGCAGTACTTC.

This clonotype has at least ten counts. The rearrangement uses TRBV9 and TRBJ2-5; D may be TRBD1 or TRBD2 (5 bases each). The CDR3 is 15 residues long. V gave up 3 bases and J gave up 5 bases, with 17 bases separating them. CDR1 SGDLS and CDR2 YYNGEE come from the germline V gene. The CDR3, as DNA: TGTGCCAGCAGCGCCTGGGACCGCTATTACGAGACCCAGTACTTC. Translating it yields CASSAWDRYYETQYF. The complete variable domain, with remaining parts taken from reference TRBV9 and TRBJ2-5, reads DSGVTQTPKHLITATGQRVTLRCSPRSGDLSVYWYQQSLDQGLQFLIQYYNGEERAKGNILERFSAQQFPDLHSELNLSSLELGDSALYFCASSAWDRYYETQYFGPGTRLLVL.

The V call is TRBV30, the J call TRBJ1-5; 7 bases fit TRBD1. V lost 3 bases, J lost 6 bases, and 5 bases stayed unmatched. The CDR3 sequence is 13 residues long. Germline CDR1 and CDR2: GTSNPN and SVGIG (reference sequence). The CDR3 DNA follows: TGTGCCTGGAGCTCACAGGGGACTCAGCCCCAGCATTTT. Translated: CAWSSQGTQPQHF. Variable domain in full (rest from reference TRBV30 and TRBJ1-5): SQTIHQWPATLVQPVGSPLSLECTVEGTSNPNLYWYRQAAGRGLQLLFYSVGIGQISSEVPQNLSASRPQDRQFILSSKKLLLSDSGFYLCAWSSQGTQPQHFGDGTRLSIL.

The V and J genes are TRBV20-1 and TRBJ1-2; 9 bases are shared with TRBD1. Germline V CDR1 and CDR2: DFQATT, SNEGSKA (reference sequence). After removal of 0 bases from V and 7 bases from J, the junction contained 6 bases not matched to a gene. The CDR3 has 14 residues. The CDR3 protein is CSAREQTGGGGYTF. The CDR3 coding sequence is TGCAGTGCTAGAGAACAAACAGGGGGCGGTGGCTACACCTTC.

In its sample, this clonotype was seen many times. The chain employs TRBV29-1 and TRBJ2-7; the D is unclear. This CDR3 region has 12 residues. V lost 8 bases and J lost 2, with 13 bases in between. The germline V gene has CDR1 SQVTM and CDR2 ANQGSEA. DNA of the CDR3: TGCAGCACCCGGACGGCGACCTACGAGCAGTACTTC. It is translated as CSTRTATYEQYF.

Points on this clonotype: Because it lacks the conserved phenylalanine or tryptophan at the end, this CDR3 is likely a read error. The chain joins TRBV6-4 to TRBJ1-1, with D possibly TRBD1 on 6 matching bases. The germline CDR1 and CDR2 sequences are MRHNA and SNTAGT. The CDR3 runs 16 residues. The V and J ends lost 3 bases and 4 bases respectively, with 18 bases between them. As DNA, the CDR3 is TGTGCCAGCAGTGAAGCCGTGGGGGGCGGACGCACTGAAGCTTTCTCT. It encodes CASSEAVGGGRTEAFS.

This clonotype has a handful of counts. V is TRBV6-5 and J is TRBJ2-7; 13 bases line up with TRBD2. Germline V CDR1 and CDR2: MNHEY, SVGAGI. This CDR3 is 16 amino acids long. After removal of 0 bases from V and 6 bases from J, the junction contained 5 bases not matched to a gene. CDR3 amino acids: CASSYSTTSGRPEQYF. The CDR3 nucleotides are TGTGCCAGCAGTTACTCCACGACTAGCGGGAGGCCCGAGCAGTACTTC.

In this sample, this clonotype turned up a few times. The V gene is TRBV9, the J gene TRBJ2-2; D may be TRBD1 (7 bases). The CDR3 sequence is 15 residues long. Trimming removed 4 bases from V and 1 base from J, with 11 bases in between. The germline CDR1 and CDR2 sequences are SGDLS and YYNGEE. CDR3 sequence reads: CASSPQGGNTGELFF. The CDR3 coding sequence is TGTGCCAGCAGCCCCCAGGGGGGGAACACCGGGGAGCTGTTTTTT.

This clonotype has a count of ten or more. The chain combines TRBV4-2 with TRBJ2-5; D not certain. Between the trimmed V and J ends, which lost 3 bases and 2 bases, there was a span of 7 bases. This CDR3 has 13 amino acids. Germline values: CDR1 LGHNA, CDR2 YNFKEQ. CDR3 in DNA: TGTGCCAGCAGCCAGGGTAGGCAAGAGACCCAGTACTTC. This codes for CASSQGRQETQYF.

This clonotype was counted ten times or more. The rearrangement links TRBV20-1 to TRBJ1-2; D not certain. The germline V gene encodes CDR1 DFQATT and CDR2 SNEGSKA (reference sequence). This CDR3 comprises 10 residues. The V gene lost 0 bases and the J gene lost 14 bases, with 10 bases spanning the gap. This CDR3 reads CSARDGRLTF. The CDR3 bases are TGCAGTGCTAGAGATGGCCGATTAACCTTC.

The chain combines TRBV28 with TRBJ1-5; no reliable D call. Per the germline V gene, CDR1 is MDHEN and CDR2 is SYDVKM. There are 15 residues in the CDR3. V was clipped by 1 base and J by 1 base, with 8 bases between them. CDR3 nucleotides: TGTGCCAGCAGTTTATTCCGGCCAAGCAATCAGCCCCAGCATTTT. This codes for CASSLFRPSNQPQHF.

This clonotype was picked up many times. CDR3 coding DNA: TGTGCCAGCAGTTTACTAGATGGTGAGCAGTACTTC. Translated: CASSLLDGEQYF. This rearrangement joins TRBV12-3 or TRBV12-4 to TRBJ2-7, with no clear D. There are 12 residues in the CDR3. Trimming took 2 bases from V and 7 from J, leaving 9 bases between them.

This clonotype appeared many times. This rearrangement joins TRBV28 to TRBJ1-1; D call uncertain. The CDR3 totals 13 residues. Trimming removed 3 bases at V and 0 bases at J, with 5 bases between. Germline V CDR1 and CDR2: MDHEN, SYDVKM. The CDR3 region has the DNA TGTGCCAGCAGTTTCAACCTGAACACTGAAGCTTTCTTT. It yields the protein CASSFNLNTEAFF. The full variable domain, completed using reference TRBV28 and TRBJ1-1, is DVKVTQSSRYLVKRTGEKVFLECVQDMDHENMFWYRQDPGLGLRLIYFSYDVKMKEKGDIPEGYSVSREKKERFSLILESASTNQTSMYLCASSFNLNTEAFFGQGTRLTVV.

The CDR3 sequence: CASSQVTGRYNEQFF. The CDR3 bases are TGCGCCAGCAGCCAAGTGACGGGCAGGTACAATGAGCAGTTCTTC. V is TRBV4-1 and J is TRBJ2-5, with D hard to call. The end of the DNA aligns better with TRBJ2-1, so the J call may be wrong. This CDR3 has 15 amino acids. Germline V gene lookup returns CDR1 MGHRA and CDR2 YSYEKL.